This T cell receptor (beta chain) was found in a study of cytomegalovirus exposure and HLA in healthy donors. Across the whole study: Most donors, about 82% of more than 300 genotyped, fell in the Caucasian-associated ancestry cluster.

Trimming shortened V by 0 bases and J by 0 bases, and 18 bases separated the two germline ends. Germline V lookup: CDR1 LNHDA, CDR2 SQIVND (reference sequence). This CDR3 contains 19 residues. PCR amplification relied on 60 Vbeta primers (plus 13 Jbeta primers). TCRdb keeps only in-frame clones here, not all; method: immunoSEQ multiplex PCR. This table holds 120,000 or so clones, 77% found once. About this clone: Antigen unknown.

Broader study findings: Later analysis suggested links between common viral pathogens and several top significant clusters. Researchers reported in a later analysis that a missense DCLRE1C variant was tied to TCR beta V- and J-gene trimming.

The specimen sequenced was PBMCs. This sequence originates from a human donor in good health. The chain combines TRBV19 with TRBJ1-3, with D uncertain. The CDR3 DNA sequence: TGTGCCAGTAGTATAGATCTCCCCGGGATGGGTTTCTCTGGAAACACCATATATTTT. As protein: CASSIDLPGMGFSGNTIYF.